This is a list of T cell receptor beta chains from one sample in a study of blood T cell repertoires in COVID-19. Sequenced by immunoSEQ multiplex PCR; TCRdb stores in-frame clones only, minus some. The sample holds fewer than 85,000 clones, roughly 84% seen once. Sequenced material: peripheral blood. Source of these receptors: a human donor in a cohort sampled during active COVID-19. The CDR3 runs from the conserved cysteine through the conserved F or W. D genes are given only for firm matches. Rows may omit the clone size; those that give it use once, few, many or a size class.

>-|-|TRBV28|TRBJ2-7
TGTGCCAGCAGTTTTTTTACAGCCGGGGGCGAGCAGTACTTC
CASSFFTAGGEQYF
>-|few|TRBV18|TRBJ2-5
TGTGCCAGCTCAGTCCAGGGAGAGACCCAGTACTTC
CASSVQGETQYF
>-|-|TRBV3-1/TRBV3-2|TRBJ1-5
TGTGCCAGCAGCCCGGACCATGGGGGGGGCACGGGCAATCAGCCCCAGCATTTT
CASSPDHGGGTGNQPQHF
>TRBD1|-|TRBV4-1|TRBJ1-4
TGCGCCAGCAGCCAACAGCCGGGACAGCGAAATGAAAAACTGTTTTTT
CASSQQPGQRNEKLFF
>-|many|TRBV14|TRBJ2-1
TGTGCCAGCAGGGACACCTCTAGCTCCTACAATGAGCAGTTCTTC
CASRDTSSSYNEQFF
>-|-|TRBV4-2|TRBJ2-5
TGTGCCAGCAGCCAAGAGTCTAGCGCCAACCAAGAGACCCAGTACTTC
CASSQESSANQETQYF
>TRBD2|-|TRBV6-6|TRBJ2-7
TGTGCCAGCAGTTACTTCGGGGGGACGAGCTCCTACGAGCAGTACTTC
CASSYFGGTSSYEQYF
>-|-|TRBV12-3/TRBV12-4|TRBJ2-7
TGTGCCAGCAGTCTGACAGTTTACGAGCAGTACTTC
CASSLTVYEQYF
>-|-|TRBV6-1|TRBJ1-2
TGTGCCAGCAGTGAAGCCGTTACCAGGGGAGCTAACTATGGCTACACCTTC
CASSEAVTRGANYGYTF
>TRBD2|once|TRBV3-1/TRBV3-2|TRBJ2-2
TGTGCCAGCAGCCGCGGGGGGGCGCGAACCGGGGAGCTGTTTTTT
CASSRGGARTGELFF
>TRBD1|-|TRBV5-6|TRBJ1-3
TGTGCCAGCAGCCGAACCTTAGGGACAGGGACTGGAAACACCATATATTTT
CASSRTLGTGTGNTIYF
>TRBD1|-|TRBV11-2|TRBJ2-7
TGTGCCAGCAGCATAACGACAGGGTCGTCCTACGAGCAGTACTTC
CASSITTGSSYEQYF
>-|-|TRBV28|TRBJ1-5
TGTGCCAGCAGTTCAGGGTTTGGACAAGCTATTAGCAATCAGCCCCAGCATTTT
CASSSGFGQAISNQPQHF
>TRBD2|-|TRBV27|TRBJ2-3
TGTGCCAGCAGTTCCCGACTAGCGGAAACAGATACGCAGTATTTT
CASSSRLAETDTQYF
>-|-|TRBV19|TRBJ2-3
TGTGCCAGTAGTGTCAGGGGCATTAGCACAGATACGCAGTATTTT
CASSVRGISTDTQYF
>TRBD1|-|TRBV7-9|TRBJ2-2
TGTGCCAGCAACACAGGGGGTGACACCGGGGAGCTGTTTTTT
CASNTGGDTGELFF
>TRBD2|few|TRBV7-6|TRBJ2-3
TGTGCCAGCAGCTTAGCGGCGGGACTAGCGGGGGGCTGGGCGACTAGCACAGATACGCAGTATTTT
CASSLAAGLAGGWATSTDTQYF
>-|-|TRBV25-1|TRBJ2-5
TGTGCCAGCAGTTTCAACAGGGGGGGTAAGACCCAGTACTTC
CASSFNRGGKTQYF
>-|-|TRBV27|TRBJ2-1
TGTGCCAGCAGCCAGCGGGACAATGAGCAGTTCTTC
CASSQRDNEQFF
>TRBD1|-|TRBV5-1|TRBJ1-4
TGCGCCAGCAGCTCGAGGACAGGGACAAGTGAAAAACTGTTTTTT
CASSSRTGTSEKLFF
>-|-|TRBV19|TRBJ1-1
TGTGCCAGTAGTAAGACAGTCCTGAACACTGAAGCTTTCTTT
CASSKTVLNTEAFF
>TRBD2|medium-sized|TRBV27|TRBJ2-1
TGTGCCAGCAACCCCCGAGAGGCGCGGGGGGGCATTAATGAGCAGTTCTTC
CASNPREARGGINEQFF
>-|-|TRBV5-1|TRBJ2-1
TGCGCCAGCAGCGAGAGGGGGAGCTCCTACAATGAGCAGTTCTTC
CASSERGSSYNEQFF
>TRBD1|-|TRBV10-1|TRBJ1-2
TGCGCCAGCAGCCACCCCCCCACAGGGGTGGACTATGGCTACACCTTC
CASSHPPTGVDYGYTF
>-|few|TRBV11-3|TRBJ2-7
TGTGCCAGCAGCTTCTCGGGACTTCTCGCCGGGGGAAACGAGCAGTACTTC
CASSFSGLLAGGNEQYF
>TRBD1|-|TRBV5-4|TRBJ2-1
TGTGCCAGCGACCGGACAGGCTCCGGTGAGCAGTTCTTC
CASDRTGSGEQFF
>TRBD2|-|TRBV29-1|TRBJ2-3
TGCAGCGTTGAACTTTACCGGACTAGCGGGGTTCAACTGGCAGATACGCAGTATTTT
CSVELYRTSGVQLADTQYF
>TRBD2|-|TRBV7-3|TRBJ2-3
TGTGCCAGCAGCTTGGGAGGGTCGGGCACAGATACGCAGTATTTT
CASSLGGSGTDTQYF
>TRBD1|-|TRBV27|TRBJ2-5
TGTGCCAGCAGTAGAGACAGGGGGCCTTCCACGGCCCAGTACTTC
CASSRDRGPSTAQYF
>TRBD1|few|TRBV11-2|TRBJ2-7
TGTGCCAGCAGCTCAGACAGGGTAATTGGCGAGCAGTACTTC
CASSSDRVIGEQYF
>-|once|TRBV19|TRBJ2-6
TGTGCCAGTAGTACTAAAGACAGCCCTGGGGCCAACGTCCTGACTTTC
CASSTKDSPGANVLTF
>TRBD1|-|TRBV28|TRBJ2-7
TGTGCCAGCATCGAAGGGACAGGGCCGTCCGAGCAGTACTTC
CASIEGTGPSEQYF
>TRBD1|-|TRBV6-6|TRBJ2-7
TGTGCCAGCAGCTGGGGACAGACCTCCTACGAGCAGTACTTC
CASSWGQTSYEQYF
>-|once|TRBV19|TRBJ2-1
TGTGCCAGTAGTATACCCCCAGGGGTAGCAAGGTCCTACAATGAGCAGTTCTTC
CASSIPPGVARSYNEQFF
>TRBD1|few|TRBV19|TRBJ1-6
TGTGCCAGTAGGCCCCCCCAGGGGGAAAGAAATTCACCCCTCCACTTT
CASRPPQGERNSPLHF
>TRBD1|-|TRBV6-1|TRBJ2-7
TGTGCCAGCAGTGAGATAGGGACAGACTACGAGCAGTACTTC
CASSEIGTDYEQYF
>-|-|TRBV6-5|TRBJ2-7
TGTGCCAGCAGTTACTCGGAGGCTTCCACCTACGAGCAGTACTTC
CASSYSEASTYEQYF
>-|-|TRBV5-4|TRBJ2-5
TGTGCCAGCAGCTTACCAGGGGATCAAGAGACCCAGTACTTC
CASSLPGDQETQYF
>-|-|TRBV5-6|TRBJ1-1
TGTGCCAGCAGCTTGGTGGCAGGGTATGAAGCTTTCTTT
CASSLVAGYEAFF
>TRBD2|-|TRBV27|TRBJ2-1
TGTGCCAGCAGTTTAGTTGCGGGGGGGGGCAATGAGCAGTTCTTC
CASSLVAGGGNEQFF
>-|-|TRBV5-1|TRBJ2-3
TGCGCCAGCAGCTTGGAGGAGCAGTGGGATACGCAGTATTTT
CASSLEEQWDTQYF
>TRBD1|-|TRBV4-3|TRBJ1-3
TGCGCCAGCAGCCCGGGACAGACCCGTCCGTCCTCTGGAAACACCATATATTTT
CASSPGQTRPSSGNTIYF
>-|-|TRBV21-1|TRBJ2-1
TGTGCCAGCAGCAAAGGACTAGCGGGTACAAATGAGCAGTTCTTC
CASSKGLAGTNEQFF
>TRBD2|-|TRBV6-2/TRBV6-3|TRBJ2-1
TGTGCCAGCAGCCTTGGGTTAGCGGGCCAAAAGTTCTTC
CASSLGLAGQKFF
>TRBD1|-|TRBV7-6|TRBJ1-6
TGTGCCAGCAGCCCGACAGGGGGATCCTATAATTCACCCCTCCACTTT
CASSPTGGSYNSPLHF
>-|-|TRBV9|TRBJ1-3
TGTGCCAGCAGCGGGGTGAGGGGGTTTGGAAACACCATATATTTT
CASSGVRGFGNTIYF
>TRBD1|-|TRBV29-1|TRBJ2-3
TGCAGCGTTGAAGGACACGGGACAGGGGGGTCAGATACGCAGTATTTT
CSVEGHGTGGSDTQYF
>-|-|TRBV2|TRBJ2-2
TGTGCCAGCAGTGGGTTGCGAACGAACACCGGGGAGCTGTTTTTT
CASSGLRTNTGELFF
>TRBD1|-|TRBV6-5|TRBJ1-2
TGTGCCAGCAGCCAGGACAGGGGAGGGTATGGCTACACCTTC
CASSQDRGGYGYTF
>-|-|TRBV10-1|TRBJ2-7
TGCGCCAGCAGTGCTCACAGGGGGGGATACGAGCAGTACTTC
CASSAHRGGYEQYF
>-|-|TRBV2|TRBJ1-1
TGTGCCAGCAGTGAGTCTAAGGGAGTTGGGACTGAAGCTTTCTTT
CASSESKGVGTEAFF
>-|once|TRBV5-1|TRBJ2-5
TGCGCCAGCTCCGGACAGAGGGGGGAGACCCAGTACTTC
CASSGQRGETQYF
>-|-|TRBV18|TRBJ2-1
TGTGCCAGCTCACCACCGTGGTCTCTAATCCTCGCCAATGAGCAGTTCTTC
CASSPPWSLILANEQFF
>-|once|TRBV2|TRBJ1-2
TGTGCCACCTCCAGGACAGCTAACTATGGCTACACCTTC
CATSRTANYGYTF